Listed below are T cell receptor beta chains from one sample, sequenced in a study of CD8 T cells in ankylosing spondylitis. TCRdb re-derived calls from the 5' RACE reads in MiXCR, one entry per CDR3 protein. The table includes under 150,000 distinct CDR3 sequences, roughly a sixth detected once. Sequenced input: blood, either unsorted or a sorted T cell fraction (not recorded which). The receptors stem from a male donor with ankylosing spondylitis. Both conserved end residues are part of each CDR3. The D gene is left open where the match is weak. Clone size, where shown, is once, few, many, or a class for clones that have expanded.

-,few,TRBV28,TRBJ1-1,TGTGCCAGCAGTCTCCCGGGGCGGGGAGCTTTCTTT,CASSLPGRGAFF
-,-,TRBV7-7,TRBJ2-1,TGTGCCAGCAGCTTGCAGAGGGGCTATGAGCAGTTCTTC,CASSLQRGYEQFF
TRBD2,-,TRBV7-9,TRBJ2-1,TGTGCCAGCAGAAGCGGGAGTCATGAGCAGTTCTTC,CASRSGSHEQFF
-,-,TRBV27,TRBJ1-2,TGTGCCAGCAGTTATCAGGGTTTTGGCTACACCTTC,CASSYQGFGYTF
-,few,TRBV9,TRBJ2-3,TGTGCCAGCAGCCTAATTGGCGGGACAGATACGCAGTATTTT,CASSLIGGTDTQYF
-,few,TRBV7-9,TRBJ2-2,TGTGCCAGCAGTCGTCAGCTTAACACCGGGGAGCTGTTTTTT,CASSRQLNTGELFF
TRBD2,many,TRBV10-3,TRBJ2-1,TGTGCCATCAGTGATGTACTAGCGGGAGTAGGCAATGAGCAGTTCTTC,CAISDVLAGVGNEQFF
-,few,TRBV4-2,TRBJ2-5,TGTGCCAGCAGCCAAGAGTCATTCCAAGAGACCCAGTACTTC,CASSQESFQETQYF
-,-,TRBV20-1,TRBJ1-6,TGCAGTGCTAGAGATTTCAGCGGGACAAGTAATTCACCCCTCCACTTT,CSARDFSGTSNSPLHF
-,-,TRBV20-1,TRBJ2-1,TGCAGTGCCCCTCGCCTAGAAGGGGTCTCCTACAATGAGCAGTTCTTC,CSAPRLEGVSYNEQFF
TRBD1,-,TRBV29-1,TRBJ2-2,TGCAGCTTCCGGACAGGGAACACCGGGGAGCTGTTTTTT,CSFRTGNTGELFF
-,few,TRBV6-1,TRBJ2-3,TGTGCCAGCAGTGAAGTATCGGGAAGGCAGTATTTT,CASSEVSGRQYF
TRBD2,-,TRBV20-1,TRBJ2-1,TGCAGTGCCCACCCGGGGGGAACCTACAATGAGCAGTTCTTC,CSAHPGGTYNEQFF
-,-,TRBV18,TRBJ2-7,TGTGCCAGCTCACCACCTGGTTGGGAGGCTGGCTCCTACGAGCAGTACTTC,CASSPPGWEAGSYEQYF
-,many,TRBV4-3,TRBJ2-7,TGCGCCAGCAGCCAAGATCATAGGGGTCCCTACGAGCAGTACTTC,CASSQDHRGPYEQYF
TRBD1,-,TRBV7-9,TRBJ2-1,TGTGCCAGCAGCTTATGGGACAGGGGCCTCGGGGATGAGCAGTTCTTC,CASSLWDRGLGDEQFF
-,-,TRBV11-3,TRBJ2-5,TGTGCCAGCAGCTTAGTCTACAAAGAGACCCAGTACTTC,CASSLVYKETQYF
TRBD2,-,TRBV5-1,TRBJ2-7,TGCGCCAGCAGCGTAGGGACTAGCGGGAGGAACTCCTACGAGCAGTACTTC,CASSVGTSGRNSYEQYF
-,-,TRBV27,TRBJ2-6,TGTGCCAGCAGCTTGGGGAGGTCTCCTGTTAATGTCCTGACTTTC,CASSLGRSPVNVLTF
TRBD2,-,TRBV6-1,TRBJ2-5,TGTGCCAGCCGAGGCCTGGGTCCCGGGGGGGAGACCCAGTACTTC,CASRGLGPGGETQYF
-,-,TRBV27,TRBJ2-7,TGTGCCAGCAGTTTCTTTAACTCCTACGAGCAGTACTTC,CASSFFNSYEQYF
-,-,TRBV6-2/TRBV6-3,TRBJ2-1,TGTGCCAGCAGCGACCTAGCGAACTCCTACAATGAGCAGTTCTTC,CASSDLANSYNEQFF
-,-,TRBV29-1,TRBJ2-1,TGCAGCGTCCGGGCCAAATACAATGAGCAGTTCTTC,CSVRAKYNEQFF
-,few,TRBV7-9,TRBJ2-1,TGTGCCAGCAGCCCTAGCGTGGCAGGGTACAATGAGCAGTTCTTC,CASSPSVAGYNEQFF
-,few,TRBV21-1,TRBJ1-5,TGTGCCAGCAGCAAAGGGGGGCGCAATCAGCCCCAGCATTTT,CASSKGGRNQPQHF
-,many,TRBV12-3/TRBV12-4,TRBJ2-7,TGTGCCAGCAGTTTTTCGTACTACGAGCAGTACTTC,CASSFSYYEQYF
-,few,TRBV19,TRBJ1-5,TGTGCCAGTAGCACAGACCACGACAGTGCCACTCAGCCCCAGCATTTT,CASSTDHDSATQPQHF
-,-,TRBV4-1,TRBJ1-5,TGCGCCAGCAGCCAAGGCTCGGGGCAGGGCAGCAATCAGCCCCAGCATTTT,CASSQGSGQGSNQPQHF
TRBD1,few,TRBV7-2,TRBJ1-5,TGTGCCAGCAGCCCGTGGACAGGGGTTAATCAGCCCCAGCATTTT,CASSPWTGVNQPQHF
TRBD2,-,TRBV20-1,TRBJ2-1,TGCAGTGCTAGAGATAGAGAACTAGCGGGAGCGGATGAGCAGTTCTTC,CSARDRELAGADEQFF
-,-,TRBV20-1,TRBJ2-7,TGCAGTGCCCCAGACAGAACCGAGCAGTACTTC,CSAPDRTEQYF
-,few,TRBV3-1,TRBJ2-3,TGTGCCAGCAGCCAAGATAACGTCGGGGTCAACACAGATACGCAGTATTTT,CASSQDNVGVNTDTQYF
TRBD1,few,TRBV4-3,TRBJ1-6,TGCGCCAGCAGCTCAGGACAGGGTCACAATTCACCCCTCCACTTT,CASSSGQGHNSPLHF
TRBD1,-,TRBV12-5,TRBJ2-4,TGTGCTAGTGGTCTAGGACAGGGGAGAGACATTCAGTACTTC,CASGLGQGRDIQYF
-,-,TRBV15,TRBJ2-3,TGTGCCACCAGCATCGTTAGCACAGATACGCAGTATTTT,CATSIVSTDTQYF
TRBD2,few,TRBV27,TRBJ2-7,TGTGCCAGCAGACTAGCGGGAGCTTACGAGCAGTACTTC,CASRLAGAYEQYF
-,-,TRBV14,TRBJ1-2,TGTGCCAGCAGCCAAGGTCAGGGGTACTATGGCTACACCTTC,CASSQGQGYYGYTF
TRBD2,-,TRBV7-9,TRBJ2-7,TGTGCCAGCAGGCGAACTAGCGGGGAAGCCTACGAGCAGTACTTC,CASRRTSGEAYEQYF
-,-,TRBV4-1,TRBJ1-1,TGCGCCAGCAGCCCAACGTGGGGGAACACTGAAGCTTTCTTT,CASSPTWGNTEAFF
-,many,TRBV12-3/TRBV12-4,TRBJ1-1,TGTGCCAGCATCGCGGACAGTACGAACACTGAAGCTTTCTTT,CASIADSTNTEAFF
TRBD2,-,TRBV25-1,TRBJ2-7,TGTGCCAGCAGTAGCGGGGCGTCCTACGAGCAGTACTTC,CASSSGASYEQYF
TRBD1,-,TRBV19,TRBJ1-4,TGTGCCAGCAATGAACAGGGGCGCCATATTGAAAAACTGTTTTTT,CASNEQGRHIEKLFF
-,few,TRBV28,TRBJ2-2,TGTGCCTGCAGGGGCCCGAACACCGGGGAGCTGTTTTTT,CACRGPNTGELFF
-,few,TRBV20-1,TRBJ1-1,TGCAGTGCTAGCCAGCCGGGACACGATGCTTTCTTT,CSASQPGHDAFF